The entry below gives a single T cell receptor (beta chain) sequence along with its context. The entry originates in a study of blood T cell repertoires in COVID-19. Study overall: The United States, Italy and Spain provided the acute and convalescent COVID-19 samples. T cells, B-cell-depleted T cells, or PBMCs provided the cDNA or gDNA that served as material.

Clones were sequenced by immunoSEQ multiplex PCR, and TCRdb holds only the in-frame ones, with some missing. The sample lists hundreds of thousands of clones, about 91% occurring once. This CDR3 region has 14 residues. Germline CDR1 reads SGHTA; CDR2 reads FQGNSA. V was clipped by 4 bases and J by 4 bases, with 14 bases between them. The sequenced sample consisted of peripheral blood. The chain is built from TRBV7-2 and TRBJ2-7; a possible D gene is TRBD1 (6 bases). The clonotype comes from a woman aged 50 to 60 with COVID-19, enrolled during active disease. The CDR3 DNA sequence: TGTGCCAGCAGCTCCGGACAGCAGTCATACGAGCAGTACTTC. Its translation: CASSSGQQSYEQYF.